Presented here are 25 T cell receptor beta chains from one specimen sequenced in a study of early T cells in non-severe SARS-CoV-2 infection. TCRdb recomputed calls from the 5' RACE reads with MiXCR, one row per CDR3 protein. The data show tens of thousands of distinct CDR3 sequences, around 4% seen once. Material for sequencing was whole blood. All receptors come from an adult who was a healthcare worker with PCR-confirmed SARS-CoV-2 infection or an uninfected control (not recorded which).

This clonotype appeared many times. The chain is built from TRBV27 and TRBJ2-5; 8 nucleotides line up with TRBD1. This CDR3 spans 15 amino acids. Germline V gene data show CDR1 as MNHEY and CDR2 as SMNVEV (reference sequence). V lost 5 bases to trimming and J lost 2 bases; unmatched junction nucleotides: 7. The CDR3 loop reads CASSPRQGTQETQYF. In nucleotides, the CDR3 is TGTGCCAGCAGTCCCCGACAGGGGACTCAAGAGACCCAGTACTTC.

This clonotype was seen more than once but under ten times. This chain links TRBV29-1 with TRBJ2-2; 10 bases are a match to TRBD2. Germline V CDR1 and CDR2: SQVTM, ANQGSEA. The ends lost 7 bases at V and 7 bases at J; junction bases unmatched: 6. CDR3 length: 13 amino acids. The CDR3 DNA reads as TGCAGCGCTTCTAGCGGGAGCCACGGGGAGCTGTTTTTT. Protein product: CSASSGSHGELFF.

This clonotype has at least ten counts. The chain has TRBV6-6 and TRBJ2-7; 8 bases are a match to TRBD1. Germline CDR1 is MNHNY and CDR2 is SVGAGI (reference sequence). The ends lost 6 bases at V and 6 bases at J; junction bases unmatched: 10. CDR3 length equals 14 residues. The chain's CDR3 is CASRGPDREAEQYF. CDR3 in DNA: TGTGCCAGCAGGGGCCCGGACAGGGAGGCCGAGCAGTACTTC.

This clonotype was counted at least ten times. The chain carries TRBV4-1 and TRBJ2-3; D possibly corresponds to TRBD2 (6 bases). Trimming took 1 base from V and 4 from J, leaving 6 bases between them. This CDR3 is built from 13 residues. CDR1 is MGHRA and CDR2 is YSYEKL in the germline V gene. CDR3 residues: CASSQAGADTQYF. The CDR3 DNA reads TGCGCCAGCAGCCAAGCGGGAGCAGATACGCAGTATTTT.

For this clonotype: This sequence may be a read error, since a much larger clone differs from it by one base. The V call is TRBV6-5, the J call TRBJ1-6, with 7 bases lining up with TRBD1. The CDR3 has 15 amino acids. CDR1 and CDR2 (germline): MNHEY, SVGAGI. The CDR3 loop reads CASTHRDSYNPPLHF. Written as DNA, the CDR3 is TGTGCCAGCACACACCGGGACAGCTATAATCCACCCCTCCACTTT.

This clonotype came up many times. The chain employs TRBV20-1 and TRBJ1-4, with D possibly being TRBD1 (5 bases). Trimming pared 2 bases from V and 6 bases from J, leaving 10 bases between. Germline-derived CDR1 and CDR2 are DFQATT and SNEGSKA (reference sequence). The CDR3 runs 13 residues. This CDR3 is CSARPPGHEKLFF. CDR3 nucleotides: TGCAGTGCTAGACCTCCAGGGCATGAAAAACTGTTTTTT.

The chain has TRBV6-2 or TRBV6-3 and TRBJ2-2, with 9 bases lining up with TRBD2. CDR3 length: 15 residues. Germline V gene sequence: CDR1 MNHEY, CDR2 SVGEGT. The V gene end was trimmed by 6 bases and the J gene end by 7 bases; junction bases not matched to a gene: 9. The CDR3 DNA is TGTGCCAGCAGCCCCGGGACTAGCAGCGTCGGGGAGCTGTTTTTT. It specifies CASSPGTSSVGELFF.

This clonotype was found many times. V and J are TRBV12-3 or TRBV12-4 and TRBJ1-1; D not certain. The V end was cut by 5 bases, the J end by 12 bases, with 19 bases between. CDR3 length: 13 amino acids. The CDR3 DNA follows: TGTGCCAGCAGTATCGGCGGACCCGCGAAAACTTTCTTT. Translated: CASSIGGPAKTFF.

This clonotype was observed at least ten times. The genes are TRBV29-1 and TRBJ2-2, with 8 bases lining up with TRBD1. This CDR3 comprises 13 residues. Germline assignment: CDR1 SQVTM and CDR2 ANQGSEA. The junction had 8 bases not matched to a gene; V was cut back by 4 bases and J by 10 bases. CDR3 bases: TGCAGCGTTGGGACAGGGAGCGAAGTGGAGCTGTTTTTT. Translated: CSVGTGSEVELFF.

This clonotype was seen many times. The chain carries TRBV4-3 and TRBJ2-5; 8 bases are a match to TRBD1. With 4 bases clipped from V and 6 bases from J, the junction kept 4 bases outside the gene matches. Germline V gives CDR1 LGHNA, CDR2 YSLEER. This CDR3 is built from 13 residues. Here the CDR3 reads CASSRDRGQTQYF. The CDR3 bases are TGCGCCAGCAGCCGAGACAGGGGACAGACCCAGTACTTC.

This clonotype occurred many times. The rearrangement links TRBV7-2 to TRBJ2-3; TRBD2 matches at 7 bases. CDR1 SGHTA and CDR2 FQGNSA come from the germline V gene. The CDR3 has 15 residues. With V trimmed by 1 base and J by 4 bases, 5 bases remained unmatched. CDR3 loop: CASSLVAGSADTQYF. In nucleotides, the CDR3 is TGTGCCAGCAGCTTAGTAGCGGGCTCGGCAGATACGCAGTATTTT.

In this sample, this clonotype turned up many times. The chain employs TRBV28 and TRBJ2-1, with D possibly being TRBD1 (6 bases). Trimming pared 3 bases from V and 5 bases from J, leaving 11 bases between. The CDR3 has 14 amino acids. Germline V gene lookup returns CDR1 MDHEN and CDR2 SYDVKM. In DNA, the CDR3 is TGTGCCAGCAGTTTGGTAGGGGACAACAATGAGCAGTTCTTC. Its protein product is CASSLVGDNNEQFF.

The table lists this clonotype with many counts. CDR3 in amino acids: CASSLSSGLAWDNEQFF. CDR3 coding DNA: TGCGCCAGCAGCTTGAGTTCGGGCCTAGCTTGGGACAATGAGCAGTTCTTC. The chain employs TRBV5-1 and TRBJ2-1, with D perhaps matching TRBD2 (5 bases). Germline values: CDR1 SGHRS, CDR2 YFSETQ. The CDR3 covers 17 residues. V lost 1 base and J 5 bases, leaving 19 bases between the germline ends.

This clonotype showed up many times. J is TRBJ2-3 and V is TRBV5-1; the D gene is possibly TRBD1 (6 bases). V dropped 4 bases and J dropped 2 bases, with 11 bases sitting between them. This CDR3 region has 14 residues. In germline, CDR1 is SGHRS, CDR2 YFSETQ. CDR3 DNA: TGCGCCAGCAGCCGAGGACAGTACACAGATACGCAGTATTTT. This sequence encodes CASSRGQYTDTQYF.

The table lists this clonotype with a few counts. The chain combines TRBV7-9 with TRBJ2-5; D may correspond to TRBD1 or TRBD2 (6 bases each). Germline-derived CDR1 and CDR2 are SEHNR and FQNEAQ (reference sequence). The CDR3 contains 14 residues. The V end was cut by 5 bases, the J end by 3 bases, with 13 bases between. The CDR3 DNA reads as TGTGCCAGCAGCATCGGGGGCAATGAAGAGACCCAGTACTTC. Residues: CASSIGGNEETQYF. The full variable domain, rest sourced from reference TRBV7-9 and TRBJ2-5, is DTGVSQNPRHKITKRGQNVTFRCDPISEHNRLYWYRQTLGQGPEFLTYFQNEAQLEKSRLLSDRFSAERPKGSFSTLEIQRTEQGDSAMYLCASSIGGNEETQYFGPGTRLLVL.

This clonotype showed up many times. The CDR3 spells CASSGLRQETQYF. CDR3 DNA sequence: TGTGCCAGCAGCGGGCTGAGGCAAGAGACCCAGTACTTC. The gene calls are TRBV14 and TRBJ2-5; no clear D. Germline CDR1 reads SGHDN; CDR2 reads FVKESK. Deletions cut 5 bases from V and 2 bases from J, with 9 bases between. The CDR3 extends over 13 amino acids.

This clonotype was counted a few times. The CDR3 region is CASSPVLAGPGEQYF. The CDR3 nucleotides read TGTGCCAGCAGTCCCGTACTAGCGGGGCCTGGCGAGCAGTACTTC. The rearrangement joins TRBV2 to TRBJ2-7; 10 nucleotides line up with TRBD2. The CDR3 has 15 residues. With V trimmed by 5 bases and J by 6 bases, 10 bases remained unmatched. Looked up from germline, CDR1 is SNHLY and CDR2 is FYNNEI.

In its sample, this clonotype was seen a few times. This chain connects TRBV12-3 or TRBV12-4 to TRBJ2-3; 11 nucleotides line up with TRBD1. V gave up 2 bases and J gave up 4 bases; unmatched junction bases: 11. This CDR3 region has 18 residues. DNA of the CDR3: TGTGCCAGCAGTTTAATAATTGGACAGGGGGCCGTGGCAGATACGCAGTATTTT. This codes for CASSLIIGQGAVADTQYF.

This clonotype was counted ten times or more. This chain uses TRBV29-1 with TRBJ1-1; the D gene is possibly TRBD1 (5 bases). V lost 3 bases and J 3 bases, leaving 14 bases between the germline ends. Germline CDR1 reads SQVTM; CDR2 reads ANQGSEA. The CDR3 is made up of 14 amino acids. The CDR3 DNA is TGCAGCGTTGATGGGGGAATCTCCTACACTGAAGCTTTCTTT. Its translation is CSVDGGISYTEAFF.

The sample holds many counts of this clonotype. The chain recombines TRBV7-9 with TRBJ1-1; perhaps TRBD1 as D (5 bases). This CDR3 is built from 13 residues. Germline assignment: CDR1 SEHNR and CDR2 FQNEAQ (reference sequence). Trimming removed 7 bases from V and 6 bases from J, with 15 bases in between. The CDR3 region has the DNA TGTGCCAGCACCCCGACAGTCTCGGCTGAAGCTTTCTTT. It translates to CASTPTVSAEAFF. Full variable domain (outside the CDR3, taken from reference TRBV7-9 and TRBJ1-1): DTGVSQNPRHKITKRGQNVTFRCDPISEHNRLYWYRQTLGQGPEFLTYFQNEAQLEKSRLLSDRFSAERPKGSFSTLEIQRTEQGDSAMYLCASTPTVSAEAFFGQGTRLTVV.

CDR3 loop: CSVDRHLQETQYF. CDR3 DNA: TGCAGCGTTGACCGACACCTTCAAGAGACCCAGTACTTC. The J gene is TRBJ2-5, the V gene TRBV29-1; D uncertain. The germline V gene encodes CDR1 SQVTM and CDR2 ANQGSEA. The CDR3 sequence is 13 residues long. With 3 bases removed from V and 2 bases from J, the gap between germline ends came to 10 bases.

This clonotype is medium-sized in the sample. The chain joins TRBV7-3 to TRBJ2-3; unclear D gene. From germline, CDR1 is SGHTA and CDR2 FQGTGA. The CDR3 is made up of 12 amino acids. The germline V and J ends were trimmed by 1 base and 5 bases, with 4 bases remaining between them. The CDR3 protein is CASSLNGDTQYF. CDR3 nucleotide sequence: TGTGCCAGCAGCTTAAATGGAGATACGCAGTATTTT.

The V gene is TRBV5-1, the J gene TRBJ2-2; perhaps TRBD2 as D (6 bases). The V gene lost 4 bases and the J gene lost 5 bases, with 15 bases spanning the gap. Germline V gene sequence: CDR1 SGHRS, CDR2 YFSETQ. The CDR3 consists of 15 residues. The CDR3 here is CASSPDWGRTGELFF. Written as DNA, the CDR3 is TGCGCCAGCAGCCCTGATTGGGGGAGGACCGGGGAGCTGTTTTTT.

This clonotype was recorded many times. The V and J genes are TRBV29-1 and TRBJ2-5; D may be TRBD2 (5 bases). The germline V and J ends were trimmed by 2 bases and 3 bases, with 13 bases remaining between them. Per the germline V gene, CDR1 is SQVTM and CDR2 is ANQGSEA. This CDR3 is built from 14 residues. CDR3 sequence: CSVERGGLKETQYF. The CDR3 region has the DNA TGCAGCGTTGAAAGAGGAGGACTCAAAGAGACCCAGTACTTC.

This clonotype was seen ten or more times. The chain joins TRBV20-1 to TRBJ2-7; D unresolved. V was trimmed by 1 base and J by 2 bases, leaving 9 bases between them. This CDR3 has 13 amino acids. The germline V gene encodes CDR1 DFQATT and CDR2 SNEGSKA (reference sequence). The DNA of the CDR3 is TGCAGTGCTAGAGTGGTAGGGACCTACGAGCAGTACGTC. It yields the protein CSARVVGTYEQYV.